This T cell receptor (beta chain) comes out of a study of blood T cell repertoires in COVID-19. For the study at large: The cDNA or gDNA used as material had been derived from T cells, B-cell-depleted T cells, or PBMCs.

The CDR3 spans 15 residues. Germline CDR1 reads GTSNPN; CDR2 reads SVGIG (reference sequence). The ends were cut back, 4 bases at V and 8 bases at J, with 21 bases in the middle. Source study methods: Counts of nucleated cells, estimated from reference gene primer amplification, were obtained. The repertoire was sequenced with immunoSEQ multiplex PCR; TCRdb's copy has only in-frame clones and lacks some. The V and J calls and the clone size are those of that table, but D and trimming were determined from the DNA. The repertoire includes about 190,000 clones, approximately 91% of them detected once, and 1% to 1.4% sits in the top ten.

The sample consisted of peripheral blood. The chain combines TRBV30 with TRBJ1-3; D is uncertain. The origin of this receptor is a man aged 30-40 years with acute or convalescent COVID-19. CDR3: CAWTMGLTQADTIYF. In DNA form, the CDR3 reads TGTGCCTGGACGATGGGCCTCACCCAAGCGGACACCATATATTTT.